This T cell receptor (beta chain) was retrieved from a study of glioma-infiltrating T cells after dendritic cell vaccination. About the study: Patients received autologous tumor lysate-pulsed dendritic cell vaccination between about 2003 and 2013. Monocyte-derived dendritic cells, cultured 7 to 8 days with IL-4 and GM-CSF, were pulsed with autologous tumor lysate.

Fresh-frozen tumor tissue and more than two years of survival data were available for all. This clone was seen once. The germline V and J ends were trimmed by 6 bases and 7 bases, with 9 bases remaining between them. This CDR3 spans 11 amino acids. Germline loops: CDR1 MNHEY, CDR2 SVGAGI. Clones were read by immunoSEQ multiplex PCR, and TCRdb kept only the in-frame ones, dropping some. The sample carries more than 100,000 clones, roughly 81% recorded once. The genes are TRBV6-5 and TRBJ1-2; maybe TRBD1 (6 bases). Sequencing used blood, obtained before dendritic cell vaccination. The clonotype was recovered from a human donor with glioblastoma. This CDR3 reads CASSTGFGYTF. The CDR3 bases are TGTGCCAGCAGCACAGGGTTTGGCTACACCTTC.